This record covers a single T cell receptor (beta chain). This sample was taken from a study of OX40 agonist ivuxolimab in advanced cancers. Per the germline V gene, CDR1 is SNHLY and CDR2 is FYNNEI. This CDR3 comprises 15 residues. Trimming shortened V by 7 bases and J by 0 bases, and 13 bases separated the two germline ends. The assay was immunoSEQ multiplex PCR, and TCRdb's table has in-frame clones only and misses some. Of nearly 90,000 clones listed, more than 75% are singletons. The study sampled blood at baseline, cycle 4 day 1, and cycle 7 day 1. This sequence joins TRBV2 and TRBJ1-5; D gene ambiguous. This TCR came from an adult with an advanced solid tumor such as melanoma, head and neck, liver or kidney cancer. Sequences were derived from CD4+ or CD8+ T cells sorted from blood, sampled in a trial of the OX40 agonist ivuxolimab. CDR3 nucleotide sequence: TGTGCCAGCAAGGCAGGAAGTTATAGCAATCAGCCCCAGCATTTT. This translates into CASKAGSYSNQPQHF.